This T cell receptor (beta chain) was recorded in a study of T cell changes during pregnancy in multiple sclerosis. The assay was immunoSEQ multiplex PCR, and TCRdb's table has in-frame clones only and misses some. Of 80,000 or so clones detected, about 90% appear once; the ten largest clones hold around 1.4%. The CDR3 runs 14 residues. CDR1 SGHRS and CDR2 YFSETQ come from the germline V gene. The V gene lost 2 bases and the J gene lost 2 bases, with 10 bases spanning the gap. The chain couples TRBV5-1 to TRBJ1-1, with D unresolved. The sequence was collected from a female donor with multiple sclerosis, enrolled in a pregnancy study. The sequencing used peripheral blood, collected before pregnancy. CDR3 nucleotides: TGCGCCAGCAGCTTCGCGGGTAGCAACACTGAAGCTTTCTTT. Translated, it gives CASSFAGSNTEAFF.